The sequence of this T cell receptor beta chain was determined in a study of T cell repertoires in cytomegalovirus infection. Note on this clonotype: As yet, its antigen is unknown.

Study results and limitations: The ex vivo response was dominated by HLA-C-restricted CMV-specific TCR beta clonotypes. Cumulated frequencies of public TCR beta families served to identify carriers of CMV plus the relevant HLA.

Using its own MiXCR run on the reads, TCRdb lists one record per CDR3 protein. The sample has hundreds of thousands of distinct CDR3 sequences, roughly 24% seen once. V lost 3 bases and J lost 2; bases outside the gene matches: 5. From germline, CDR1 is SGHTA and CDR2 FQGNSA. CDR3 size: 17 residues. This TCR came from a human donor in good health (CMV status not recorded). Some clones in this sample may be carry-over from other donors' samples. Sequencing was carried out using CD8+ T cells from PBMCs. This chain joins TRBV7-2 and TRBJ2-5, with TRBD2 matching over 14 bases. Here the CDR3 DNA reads TGTGCCAGCAGCTTCGGACTAGCGGGGGGTGTACAAGAGACCCAGTACTTC. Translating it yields CASSFGLAGGVQETQYF.